Sequencing of this T cell receptor (beta chain) was carried out in a study of blood T cell repertoires in COVID-19. Study-level background: Whether acute or convalescent, the COVID-19 samples came from the United States, Italy and Spain. T cells, B-cell-depleted T cells, or PBMCs provided the cDNA or gDNA that served as material.

Source study methods: Using reference gene primer amplification, nucleated cell counts were estimated. TCRdb keeps only in-frame clones here, not all; method: immunoSEQ multiplex PCR. The D gene and trimming were derived from the DNA, and the V and J assignments and clone size from that table. The data contain about 320,000 clones, approximately 85% of them singletons. The receptor was isolated from a human donor in a cohort sampled during active COVID-19. Sequenced input: peripheral blood.

The CDR3 bases are TGTGCCAGCAGTTACTCAGACAGGCCTGGCTACACCTTC. Translation: CASSYSDRPGYTF. The chain recombines TRBV6-5 with TRBJ1-2, with D possibly TRBD1 on 6 matching bases. CDR3 length: 13 residues. Trimming pared 0 bases from V and 7 bases from J, leaving 9 bases between. Germline values: CDR1 MNHEY, CDR2 SVGAGI.